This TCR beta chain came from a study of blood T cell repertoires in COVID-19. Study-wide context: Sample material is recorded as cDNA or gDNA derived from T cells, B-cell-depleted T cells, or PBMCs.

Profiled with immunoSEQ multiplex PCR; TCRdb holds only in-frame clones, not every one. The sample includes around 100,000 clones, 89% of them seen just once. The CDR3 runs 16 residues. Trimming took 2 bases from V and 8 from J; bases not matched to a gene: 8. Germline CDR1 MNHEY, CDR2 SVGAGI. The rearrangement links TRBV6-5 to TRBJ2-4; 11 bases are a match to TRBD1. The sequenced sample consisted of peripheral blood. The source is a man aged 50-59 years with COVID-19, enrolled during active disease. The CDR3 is CASSYEDRGPRDIQYF. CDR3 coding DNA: TGTGCCAGCAGTTACGAGGACAGGGGGCCTCGGGACATTCAGTACTTC.